The source of this TCR beta chain is a study of shared clonotypes between healthy human individuals. Background on the study: Researchers assigned three CD4 naive, three CD4 memory, two CD8 naive and one CD8 memory plate to each donor.

The CDR3 runs to 16 residues. The trim removed 0 bases at V and 4 bases at J, leaving 7 bases unmatched. Germline CDR1 and CDR2: SGHRS and YFSETQ. The donor cohort consisted entirely of Caucasian adults residing in Nashville, Tennessee. Produced via immunoSEQ multiplex PCR; TCRdb's table is partial and in-frame only. The sample has 2 million to 2.5 million clones, under 97% seen once. As regards this clone: Its specificity is not known.

General study results and limits: In a handful of donors, around 5% of naive CD4 clonotypes appeared in common.

The specimen sequenced was naive CD4+ T cells sorted from blood. The subset here: CD45RA+ positively selected. This clonotype was sampled from a man aged 18 to 35 in good health. The chain carries TRBV5-1 and TRBJ2-7, with 10 bases identical to TRBD2. DNA for the CDR3: TGCGCCAGCAGCTTGGAGGGACTAGCGCTTTCTTACGAGCAGTACTTC. Residues: CASSLEGLALSYEQYF.